The present T cell receptor beta chain was sequenced within a study of T-cell reconstitution after alpha-beta-depleted transplantation in children. Overall study results and limits: By about two months after transplant, alpha-beta T cells reportedly arose from several hundred graft clones that had expanded. Some patients' high day-60 TCRbeta diversity was attributed to recipient cells surviving conditioning. Among T cells one year after transplant, newly produced cells accounted for most counts and diversity.

This clonotype has a count of ten or more. Its antigen is not known. The V and J ends lost 6 bases and 1 base, in that order; junction bases with no gene match: 2. This CDR3 region has 14 residues. The germline V gene encodes CDR1 DFQATT and CDR2 SNEGSKA (reference sequence). Unique molecular identifiers tagged the TCRbeta library. TCRdb fed the PCR reads into MiXCR, producing one record per CDR3 protein. The sample has 300,000 to 400,000 distinct CDR3 sequences; 15% to 20% are singletons. The source material was PBMCs, mostly from graft donor cells, sampled 360 days after TCRalphabeta/CD19-depleted stem cell transplant. The source is a male patient between 2 and 10 years old who had a stem cell transplant for acute lymphoblastic leukemia, so the T cells may come from the graft donor. V is TRBV20-1 and J is TRBJ2-2; 10 nucleotides match TRBD2. The CDR3 protein is CSARTSGNTGELFF. The CDR3 DNA reads TGCAGTGCACGGACTAGCGGGAACACCGGGGAGCTGTTTTTT.